The rows below give T cell receptor beta chains drawn from one sample of a study of blood T cell repertoires in COVID-19. Sequenced by immunoSEQ multiplex PCR; TCRdb stores in-frame clones only, minus some. This sample has around 470,000 clones; nearly 90% occur once, and the top ten carry roughly 0.9%. Sequencing was carried out using peripheral blood. Source of these receptors: a man aged 18 to 30 with COVID-19, enrolled during active disease. Each CDR3 is given with its conserved first and last residue. Each record gives: clone size, CDR3 length, V gene, J gene, D gene, CDR3 DNA, CDR3 protein. A D gene is named only where the DNA matches it firmly. The size of a clone is reported for some rows only, either as once, few or many, or as a class for expanded clones.

NA	14	TRBV18	TRBJ1-5	TRBD1	TGTGCCAGCTCACCGGGACAGGGGTTTCAGCCCCAGCATTTT	CASSPGQGFQPQHF
NA	11	TRBV25-1	TRBJ2-5	NA	TGTGCCAGCAGAGGGGCCGAGACCCAGTACTTC	CASRGAETQYF
NA	14	TRBV12-5	TRBJ2-7	TRBD1	TGTGCTAGTGGTTCCGGACAGGGCACTAGTGAGCAGTACTTC	CASGSGQGTSEQYF
NA	16	TRBV30	TRBJ2-7	TRBD1	TGTGCCTGGAGTCGGGACAGGGATTTTTTTGTCTACGAGCAGTACTTC	CAWSRDRDFFVYEQYF
NA	13	TRBV12-3/TRBV12-4	TRBJ2-3	TRBD2	TGTGCCACCCATGCGGGGGGGCGGGGTACGCAGTATTTT	CATHAGGRGTQYF
NA	14	TRBV19	TRBJ1-5	NA	TGTGCCAGCACGCGGGACCCAACGGGCTGGCCCCAGCATTTT	CASTRDPTGWPQHF
NA	11	TRBV29-1	TRBJ2-7	NA	TGCAGCGTTGGAGAGGAGAGGGAGCAGTACTTC	CSVGEEREQYF
NA	14	TRBV29-1	TRBJ1-1	NA	TGCAGCGTTCACGGAATCAAGAATAGCGCTGAAGCTTTCTTT	CSVHGIKNSAEAFF
NA	17	TRBV4-2	TRBJ1-4	TRBD1	TGTGCCAGCAGCCAAGCGGGACAGGGGGGAACTAATGAAAAACTGTTTTTT	CASSQAGQGGTNEKLFF
few	16	TRBV7-9	TRBJ2-1	NA	TGTGCCAGCAGCTTAGTAATAGCCGGCCAGGGGAATGAGCAGTTCTTC	CASSLVIAGQGNEQFF
NA	15	TRBV19	TRBJ1-5	NA	TGTGCCAGTAGTATAGGGGGGCGCAGCAATCAGCCCCAGCATTTT	CASSIGGRSNQPQHF
NA	16	TRBV2	TRBJ2-2	TRBD1	TGTGCCAGCAGTTCTACAGGGGATAGAGACACCGGGGAGCTGTTTTTT	CASSSTGDRDTGELFF
few	17	TRBV19	TRBJ2-2	TRBD2	TGTGCCAGTAGTACCCCGCGGGGGGGTAAGGACACCGGGGAGCTGTTTTTT	CASSTPRGGKDTGELFF
NA	17	TRBV11-3	TRBJ2-7	NA	TGTGCCAGCAGCTTAGTATTGGGATACAGGTCTCGAGGCGAGCAGTACTTC	CASSLVLGYRSRGEQYF
NA	14	TRBV7-9	TRBJ2-5	NA	TGTGCCAGCAGCTTAAGCATCAGGGATGGGACCCAGTACTTC	CASSLSIRDGTQYF
NA	13	TRBV2	TRBJ1-3	NA	TGTGCCAGCAGTGACAACTCTGGAAACACCATATATTTT	CASSDNSGNTIYF
NA	15	TRBV10-3	TRBJ1-1	TRBD1	TGTGCCATCAGTGAAGGGGGGACAGGGAACACTGAAGCTTTCTTT	CAISEGGTGNTEAFF
NA	13	TRBV10-3	TRBJ2-5	TRBD1	TGTGCCACCGCCGGGACAGGGGACGAGACCCAGTACTTC	CATAGTGDETQYF
once	15	TRBV24-1	TRBJ1-2	TRBD1	TGTGCCACCAGTGACAACAGACAGGGTGCCTATGGCTACACCTTC	CATSDNRQGAYGYTF
NA	13	TRBV7-9	TRBJ1-2	NA	TGTGCCAGCAGCCCTTACGGAAGGGGCGGCTACACCTTC	CASSPYGRGGYTF
NA	15	TRBV4-2	TRBJ2-3	TRBD2	TGTGCCAGCAGCCAAAGCGGGGGGGCCGATTATACGCAGTATTTT	CASSQSGGADYTQYF
NA	17	TRBV11-2	TRBJ2-3	TRBD2	TGTGCCAGCAGCATTAACCCCCCAGCGGGGGCCGGAGATACGCAGTATTTT	CASSINPPAGAGDTQYF
NA	16	TRBV4-1	TRBJ2-2	TRBD2	TGCGCCAGCAGCCGCGGGGGGACTAGCGGGGTGTGGGAGCTGTTTTTT	CASSRGGTSGVWELFF